The clone carrying this T cell receptor beta chain was counted only a few times. V lost 7 bases, J lost 0 bases, and 3 bases lay in between. This CDR3 contains 11 residues. Germline loops: CDR1 SNHLY, CDR2 FYNNEI. This sample was included in a study of T cell repertoires in cytomegalovirus infection. TCRdb recomputed calls from the reads with MiXCR, one row per CDR3 protein. Among over 250,000 distinct CDR3 sequences listed, under 30% were seen once. The source of this sequence is a human donor in good health (CMV status not recorded). Some clones in this sample may be carry-over from other donors' samples. The sample consisted of PBMCs. This sequence joins TRBV2 and TRBJ2-5; D is unclear. CDR3 sequence: CASKYQETQYF. CDR3 DNA sequence: TGTGCCAGCAAGTACCAAGAGACCCAGTACTTC.